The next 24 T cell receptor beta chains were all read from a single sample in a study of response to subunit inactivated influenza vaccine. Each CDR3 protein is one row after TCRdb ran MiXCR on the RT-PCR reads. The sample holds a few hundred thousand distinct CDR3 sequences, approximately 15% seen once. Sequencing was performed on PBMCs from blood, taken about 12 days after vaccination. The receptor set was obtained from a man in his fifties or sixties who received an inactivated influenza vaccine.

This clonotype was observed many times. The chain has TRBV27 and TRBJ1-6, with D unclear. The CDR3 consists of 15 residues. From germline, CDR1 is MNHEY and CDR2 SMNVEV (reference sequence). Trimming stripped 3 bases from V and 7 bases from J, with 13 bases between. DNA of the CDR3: TGTGCCAGCAGTTTTGGGGTGAAAGGGAATTCACCCCTCCACTTT. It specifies CASSFGVKGNSPLHF.

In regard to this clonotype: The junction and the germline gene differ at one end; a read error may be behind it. The CDR3 reads CASSPAETGELFF. In nucleotides, the CDR3 is TGTGCTAGCAGCCCGGCCGAGACCGGGGAGCTGTTTTTT. This chain links TRBV7-7 with TRBJ2-2; D is unclear. Germline CDR1 is SSHAT and CDR2 is FNYEAQ (reference sequence). This CDR3 has 13 amino acids.

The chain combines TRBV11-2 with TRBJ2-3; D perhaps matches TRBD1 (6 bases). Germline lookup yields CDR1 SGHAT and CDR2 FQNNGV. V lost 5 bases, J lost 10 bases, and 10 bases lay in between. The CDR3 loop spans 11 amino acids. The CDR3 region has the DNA TGTGCCAGCAGCGAGGGGGTGGCGCAGTATTTT. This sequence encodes CASSEGVAQYF.

The DNA for the CDR3 is TGTGCCAGCAGCTTTCAGACAGGGACGACCGGGGAGCTGTTTTTT. This translates into CASSFQTGTTGELFF. The chain joins TRBV7-2 to TRBJ2-2; the match to TRBD1 covers 7 bases. J was trimmed by 5 bases and V by 3 bases; bases with no gene match: 6. Germline lookup yields CDR1 SGHTA and CDR2 FQGNSA. The CDR3 has 15 residues.

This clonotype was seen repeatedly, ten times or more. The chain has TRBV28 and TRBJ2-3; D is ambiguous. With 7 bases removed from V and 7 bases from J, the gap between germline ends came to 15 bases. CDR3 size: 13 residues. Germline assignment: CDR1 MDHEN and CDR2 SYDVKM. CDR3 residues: CASTLGSRNTQYF. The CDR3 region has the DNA TGTGCCAGCACCCTTGGTAGCCGAAATACGCAGTATTTT.

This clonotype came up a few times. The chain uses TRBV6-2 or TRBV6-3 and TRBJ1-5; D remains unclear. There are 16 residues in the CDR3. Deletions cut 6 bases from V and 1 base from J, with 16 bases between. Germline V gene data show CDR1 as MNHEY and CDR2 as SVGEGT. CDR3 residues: CASSDTGSKSNQPQHF. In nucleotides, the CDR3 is TGTGCCAGCAGCGATACCGGGTCGAAGAGCAATCAGCCCCAGCATTTT.

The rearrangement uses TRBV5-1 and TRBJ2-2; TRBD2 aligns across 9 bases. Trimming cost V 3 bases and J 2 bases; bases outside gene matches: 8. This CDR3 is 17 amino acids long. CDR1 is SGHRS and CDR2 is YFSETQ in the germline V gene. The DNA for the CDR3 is TGCGCCAGCAGCTGGTCGATAGCGGGAGCCAACACCGGGGAGCTGTTTTTT. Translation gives CASSWSIAGANTGELFF.

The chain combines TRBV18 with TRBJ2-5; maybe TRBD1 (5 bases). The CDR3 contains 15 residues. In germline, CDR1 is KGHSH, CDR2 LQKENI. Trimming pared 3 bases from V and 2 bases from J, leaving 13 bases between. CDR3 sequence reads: CASSPNGQIQETQYF. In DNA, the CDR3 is TGTGCCAGCTCACCTAACGGACAAATACAAGAGACCCAGTACTTC. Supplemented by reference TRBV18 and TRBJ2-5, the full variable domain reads NAGVMQNPRHLVRRRGQEARLRCSPMKGHSHVYWYRQLPEEGLKFMVYLQKENIIDESGMPKERFSAEFPKEGPSILRIQQVVRGDSAAYFCASSPNGQIQETQYFGPGTRLLVL.

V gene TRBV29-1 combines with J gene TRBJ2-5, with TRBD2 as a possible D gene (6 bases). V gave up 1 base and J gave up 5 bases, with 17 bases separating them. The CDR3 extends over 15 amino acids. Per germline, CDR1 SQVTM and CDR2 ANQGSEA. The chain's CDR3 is CSVEVGGLLAETQYF. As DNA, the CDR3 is TGCAGCGTTGAAGTGGGGGGTCTGCTCGCGGAGACCCAGTACTTC.

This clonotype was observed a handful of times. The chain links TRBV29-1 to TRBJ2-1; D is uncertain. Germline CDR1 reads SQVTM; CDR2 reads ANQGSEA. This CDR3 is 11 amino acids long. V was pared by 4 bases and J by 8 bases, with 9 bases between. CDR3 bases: TGCAGCGTTGTGTTGGCCGATGAGCAGTTCTTC. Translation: CSVVLADEQFF.

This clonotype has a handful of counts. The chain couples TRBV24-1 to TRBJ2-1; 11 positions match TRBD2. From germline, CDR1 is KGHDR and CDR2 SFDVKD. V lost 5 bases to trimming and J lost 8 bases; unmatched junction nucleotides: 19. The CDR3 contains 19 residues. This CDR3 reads CATSARGTGLAGGSYEQFF. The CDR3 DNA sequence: TGTGCCACCAGTGCTCGGGGGACCGGGCTAGCGGGGGGTTCTTATGAGCAGTTCTTC.

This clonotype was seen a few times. This CDR3 is CATSTPQGAQETQYF. CDR3 in DNA: TGTGCCACCAGCACTCCTCAGGGTGCTCAAGAGACCCAGTACTTC. V usage is TRBV15 and J usage is TRBJ2-5; tentatively, D is TRBD1 (5 bases). V was shortened by 4 bases and J by 2 bases, with 14 bases between the two germline ends. The CDR3 is 15 residues long. Germline V CDR1 and CDR2: LNHNV, YYDKDF (reference sequence).

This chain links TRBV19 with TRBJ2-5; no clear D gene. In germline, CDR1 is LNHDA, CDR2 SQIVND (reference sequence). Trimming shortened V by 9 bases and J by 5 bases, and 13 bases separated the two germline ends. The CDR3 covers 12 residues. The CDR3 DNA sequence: TGTGCCAGCGTACAGTCCTACGAGACCCAGTACTTC. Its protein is CASVQSYETQYF.

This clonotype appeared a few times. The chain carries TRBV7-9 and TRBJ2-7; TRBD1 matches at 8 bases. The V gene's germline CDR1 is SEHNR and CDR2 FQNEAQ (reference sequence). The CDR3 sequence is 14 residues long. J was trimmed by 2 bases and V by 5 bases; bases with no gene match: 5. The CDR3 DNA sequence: TGTGCCAGCAGCCGGACAGGGAACCCCTACGAGCAGTACTTC. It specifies CASSRTGNPYEQYF.

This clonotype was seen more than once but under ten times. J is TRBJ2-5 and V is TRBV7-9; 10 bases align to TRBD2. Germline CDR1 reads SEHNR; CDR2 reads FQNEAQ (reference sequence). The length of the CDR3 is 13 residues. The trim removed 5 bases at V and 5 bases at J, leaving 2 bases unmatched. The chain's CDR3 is CASSVGLAETQYF. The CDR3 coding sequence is TGTGCCAGCAGCGTGGGACTAGCGGAGACCCAGTACTTC. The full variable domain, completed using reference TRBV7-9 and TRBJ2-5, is DTGVSQNPRHKITKRGQNVTFRCDPISEHNRLYWYRQTLGQGPEFLTYFQNEAQLEKSRLLSDRFSAERPKGSFSTLEIQRTEQGDSAMYLCASSVGLAETQYFGPGTRLLVL.

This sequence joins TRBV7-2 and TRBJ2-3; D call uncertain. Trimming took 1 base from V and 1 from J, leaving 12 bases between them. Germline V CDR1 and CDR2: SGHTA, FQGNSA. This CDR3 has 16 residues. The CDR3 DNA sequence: TGTGCCAGCAGCTTAGGGGGTACAAGGGGCACAGATACGCAGTATTTT. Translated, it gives CASSLGGTRGTDTQYF.

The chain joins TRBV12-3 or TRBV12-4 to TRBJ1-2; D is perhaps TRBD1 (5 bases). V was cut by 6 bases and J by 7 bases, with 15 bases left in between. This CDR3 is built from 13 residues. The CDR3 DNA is TGTGCCAGCAGCCCCCGACAGACCAGTGGCTACACCTTC. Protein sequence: CASSPRQTSGYTF.

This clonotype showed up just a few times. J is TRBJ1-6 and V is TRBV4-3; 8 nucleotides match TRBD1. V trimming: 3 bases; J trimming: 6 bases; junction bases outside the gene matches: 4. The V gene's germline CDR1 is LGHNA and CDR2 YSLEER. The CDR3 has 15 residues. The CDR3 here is CASSQDRVANSPLHF. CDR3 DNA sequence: TGCGCCAGCAGCCAGGACAGGGTTGCTAATTCACCCCTCCACTTT.

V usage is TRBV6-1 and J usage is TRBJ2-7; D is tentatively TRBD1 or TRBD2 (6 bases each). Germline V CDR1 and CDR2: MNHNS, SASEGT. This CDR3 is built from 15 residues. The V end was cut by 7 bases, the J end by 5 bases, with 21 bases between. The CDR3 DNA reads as TGTGCCAGCAAGCGTCCGGGGGCACAGTCCGACGAGCAGTACTTC. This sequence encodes CASKRPGAQSDEQYF.

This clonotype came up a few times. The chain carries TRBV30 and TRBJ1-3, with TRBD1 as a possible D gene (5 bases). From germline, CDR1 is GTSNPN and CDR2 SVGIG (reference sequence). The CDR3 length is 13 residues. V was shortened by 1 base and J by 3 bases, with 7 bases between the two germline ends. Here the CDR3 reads CAWSAGLGNTIYF. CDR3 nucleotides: TGTGCCTGGAGTGCGGGGCTTGGAAACACCATATATTTT.

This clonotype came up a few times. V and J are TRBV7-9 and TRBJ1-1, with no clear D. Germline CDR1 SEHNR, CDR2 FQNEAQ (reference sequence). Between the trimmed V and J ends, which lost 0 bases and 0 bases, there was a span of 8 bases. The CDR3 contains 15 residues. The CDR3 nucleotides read TGTGCCAGCAGCTTAGCGCAGGCGTTGAACACTGAAGCTTTCTTT. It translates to CASSLAQALNTEAFF.

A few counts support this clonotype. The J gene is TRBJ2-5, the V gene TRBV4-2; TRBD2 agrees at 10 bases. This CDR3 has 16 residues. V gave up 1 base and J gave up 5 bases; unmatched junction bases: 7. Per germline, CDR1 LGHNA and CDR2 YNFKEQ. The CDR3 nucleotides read TGTGCCAGCAGCCAAGGAGCGGGAGGGCCTGGGGAGACCCAGTACTTC. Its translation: CASSQGAGGPGETQYF.

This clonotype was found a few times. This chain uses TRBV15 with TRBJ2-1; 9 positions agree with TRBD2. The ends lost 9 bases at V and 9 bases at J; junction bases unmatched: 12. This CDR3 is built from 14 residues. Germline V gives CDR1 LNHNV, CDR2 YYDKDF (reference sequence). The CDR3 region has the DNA TGTGCCACTAACCTTGGTAGCGGGAGAGCTGAGCAGTTCTTC. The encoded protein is CATNLGSGRAEQFF.

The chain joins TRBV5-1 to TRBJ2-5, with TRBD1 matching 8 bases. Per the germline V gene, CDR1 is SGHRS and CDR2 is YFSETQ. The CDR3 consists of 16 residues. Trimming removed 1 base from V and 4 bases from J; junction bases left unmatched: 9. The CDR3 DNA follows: TGCGCCAGCAGCTTGACCGTTTCCAGGGGGCTAGAGACCCAGTACTTC. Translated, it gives CASSLTVSRGLETQYF.